This T cell receptor beta chain comes out of a study of shared T cell receptors in the human thymus listed by TCRdb under 2021. Background on the whole study: The study examined how self-reactive, shared T-cell receptor alpha chains are generated in the human thymus.

The receptor library was made with the immunoSEQ multiplex PCR assay. TCRdb stores this immuneACCESS table with in-frame sequences only. Part of the clones is absent; in the studies checked, under half of the shortfall reflects unresolved V genes, and no reason is known for the rest. For this sample the table gives around 730,000 clones, of which 75% to 90% were detected only once. About 0.011% of the sample belongs to the ten largest clones. Taken from cysteine to phenylalanine, the CDR3 has 15 residues. Of the read, only the CDR3 DNA is kept; its 45 bases are in frame from base 1. Via the germline V gene, CDR1 is KGHSH and CDR2 LQKENI. Trimming costs V 1 base and J 3 bases, and their ends lie 13 bases apart. Comment on this clone: The target of this receptor is not known. No much larger clonotype is one base removed from it; base qualities were not supplied.

This same sample was also part of a study on human thymus T cells. The second publication reports: The donors were immunologically healthy infants in Finland who had open corrective cardiac surgery for congenital heart defects. The thymus tissue came from surgical resects taken out during corrective cardiac surgery. Biased V and J gene segment usage appeared to be present in both thymic and peripheral blood repertoires. The related research reported highly overlapping thymic TCR repertoires among unrelated individuals. The study described the TCR alpha and beta repertoires in under ten infant thymus samples and a few matching peripheral blood samples. Donor ages ranged from roughly 6 to 244 days, and the cohort comprised six male and a couple of female infants. Thymocytes were released mechanically from tissue and stored at -70 °C as pellets of about 9-32 million cells. Genomic DNA was extracted from frozen cell pellets with a QIAsymphony instrument. The immunoSEQ multiplex PCR assay was used to amplify the TCRB and TCRAD loci from a standardized amount of quality-controlled genomic DNA. The amplicons spanned the V(D)J region and were long enough to cover the CDR3 and allow V and J genes to be identified. Through the commercial immunoSEQ service, the amplicons were sequenced on an Illumina platform. Primer bias and sequencing errors were corrected using previously described methods, and TCRAD and TCRB definitions followed the IMGT database. The repertoires were analysed using immunoSEQ Analyzer 3.0 and VDJTools for basic statistics, V/J segment usage, diversity estimates, rarefaction and pairwise overlap. Diversity was estimated using the Chao1, ChaoE, Efron-Thisted, Shannon and inverse Simpson indices, and was also estimated on datasets down-sampled to the size of the smallest sample. Repertoire overlap was determined by strict matching of CDR3 nucleotide sequence, V gene and J gene, and Jaccard-based multidimensional scaling clustering was applied. On average, about 800,000 unique TCRB clonotypes were obtained from thymus samples, compared with approximately 80,000 from blood samples.

The receptor was derived from a girl less than two years old with a congenital heart defect. Donor details come from another sample of the same person, matched by shared clones. The sequencing sample was made of thymocytes. The chain links TRBV18 with TRBJ2-7; the D gene is not confidently resolved. The sequenced DNA: TGTGCCAGCTCACCACGTTCAAGTAACTTCTACGAGCAGTACTTC. It codes for CASSPRSSNFYEQYF.